This T cell receptor beta chain was captured by sequencing in a study of cytomegalovirus exposure and HLA in healthy donors. Here immunoSEQ multiplex PCR was the method, and the copy in TCRdb shows in-frame clones only, minus some. The sample has some 120,000 clones, roughly 90% seen once; the top ten hold roughly 2%. As for this clone: No antigen is known for it.

Notes on the study in general: Most TCR sequences were seen very rarely across donors, but some public TCRs occurred in many.

CDR1 and CDR2 (germline): MNHEY, SVGAGI. J lost 9 bases, V lost 2 bases, and 9 bases had no gene match. CDR3 length: 15 amino acids. The donors belonged to the approximately 120-subject validation cohort, separate from the 666-subject first cohort. The sample consisted of PBMCs. V usage is TRBV6-5 and J usage is TRBJ1-2, with 10 bases fitting TRBD1. The TCR comes from a woman younger than 35 in good health and CMV-seronegative. The CDR3 here is CASSYVGQGVSSYTF. The CDR3 DNA reads as TGTGCCAGCAGTTACGTTGGACAGGGGGTCTCTAGCTACACCTTC.